This TCR beta chain was sequenced during a study of cytomegalovirus exposure and HLA in healthy donors. General study findings and limits: Rarity marked most TCR sequences, yet some public TCRs occurred in many donors.

On this clone: The antigen remains unidentified.

Here immunoSEQ multiplex PCR was the method, and the copy in TCRdb shows in-frame clones only, minus some. The sample has 150,000 to 180,000 clones; about 86% are singletons. V lost 4 bases and J lost 1; bases outside the gene matches: 3. Germline CDR1 reads LGHNT; CDR2 reads FRNRAP. The length of the CDR3 is 15 residues. This clonotype originated in a human donor in good health. V is TRBV12-5 and J is TRBJ1-2, with TRBD1 identical over 10 bases. The sample taken for sequencing was PBMCs. CDR3 protein: CASGSGQGSNYGYTF. The DNA of the CDR3 is TGTGCTAGTGGTTCGGGACAGGGGAGTAACTATGGCTACACCTTC.